This T cell receptor (beta chain) was recovered during a study of beta chain features in type 1 diabetes. Sequenced material consisted of expressed TCRB transcripts (all of the isolated RNA was reverse transcribed). Profiling relied on immunoSEQ multiplex PCR, and the TCRdb table lists in-frame clones only, not all of them. This table holds around 140,000 clones, about 9.1% found once. Per donor, one heparinised blood draw averaged roughly 110 mL. Researchers reported sorting CD4+ naive, central memory, regulatory and stem cell-like memory cells via CD45RO/CCR7/CD25/CD127/CD95/CD27. V gave up 3 bases and J gave up 8 bases; unmatched junction bases: 6. From germline, CDR1 is SGDLS and CDR2 YYNGEE. The CDR3 is made up of 15 amino acids.

This receptor was identified in a woman in her forties in good health. This chain links TRBV9 with TRBJ2-3; 13 bases agree with TRBD2. The sample taken for sequencing was central memory CD4+ T cells from blood. The CDR3 DNA reads TGTGCCAGCAGCGCCCTGGGACTAGCGGGGACTACGCAGTATTTT. Its protein product is CASSALGLAGTTQYF.